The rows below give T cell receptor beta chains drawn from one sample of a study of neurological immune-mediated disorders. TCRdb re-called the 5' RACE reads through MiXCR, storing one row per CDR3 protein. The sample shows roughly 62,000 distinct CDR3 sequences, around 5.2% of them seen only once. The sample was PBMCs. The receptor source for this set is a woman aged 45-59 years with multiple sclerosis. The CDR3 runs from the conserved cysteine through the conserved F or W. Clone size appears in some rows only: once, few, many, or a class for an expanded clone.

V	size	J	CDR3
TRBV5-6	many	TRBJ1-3	CASSFRGSAGNTIYF
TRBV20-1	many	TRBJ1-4	CSARETGWGEKLFF
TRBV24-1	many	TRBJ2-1	CATSDPGDINEQFF
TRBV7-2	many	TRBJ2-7	CASELAYEQYF
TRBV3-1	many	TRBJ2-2	CASSQGTGVGELFF
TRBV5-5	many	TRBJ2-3	CASSPDRYTDTQYF
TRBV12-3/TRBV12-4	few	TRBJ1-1	CASSRRAGVTTEAFF
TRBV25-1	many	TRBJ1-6	CASSPTGGDSPLHF
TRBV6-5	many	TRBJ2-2	CASSYSISQGDTGELFF
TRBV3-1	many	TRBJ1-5	CASSLDRGQPQHF
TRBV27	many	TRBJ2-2	CASGRVVAGELFF
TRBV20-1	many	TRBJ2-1	CSAREAGGKYNEQFF
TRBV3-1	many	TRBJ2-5	CASSHHIKETQYF
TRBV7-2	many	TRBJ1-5	CASSLDRGREQPQHF
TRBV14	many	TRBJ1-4	CASSPRTMNEKLFF
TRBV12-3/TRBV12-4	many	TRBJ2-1	CASSTRELAGNEQFF
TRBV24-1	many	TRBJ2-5	CATSDLNGGSETQYF
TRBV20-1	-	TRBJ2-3	CSAPRAGSTDTQYF
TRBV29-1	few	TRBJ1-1	CSSPIGGGAFF
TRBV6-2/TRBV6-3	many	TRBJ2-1	CASSSPPRDSVYNEQFF
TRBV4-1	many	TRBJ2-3	CASRHLLAGKDTQYF
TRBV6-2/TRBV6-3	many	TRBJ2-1	CASRSTGQGGNEQFF
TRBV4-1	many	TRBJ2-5	CASSQGVLAGDGETQYF
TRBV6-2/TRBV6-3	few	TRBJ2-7	CASKTRGAYEQYF
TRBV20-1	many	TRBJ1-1	CSASGVTGMNTEAFF
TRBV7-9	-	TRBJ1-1	CASSLVSGGDAFF
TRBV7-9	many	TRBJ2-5	CASRNRQSGYQETQYF
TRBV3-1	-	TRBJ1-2	CASSQDGVYGYTF
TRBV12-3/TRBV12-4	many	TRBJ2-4	CASSPHGSVNIQYF
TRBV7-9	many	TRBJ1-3	CASRYIAGNTIYF
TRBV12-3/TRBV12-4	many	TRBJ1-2	CASNTGANYGYTF
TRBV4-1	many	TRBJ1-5	CASSQGQPNQPQHF
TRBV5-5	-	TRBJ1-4	CASIPEGGDYEKLFF
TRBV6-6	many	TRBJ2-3	CARVRRGYTDTQYF
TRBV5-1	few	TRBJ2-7	CASSRDDGGVYEQYF
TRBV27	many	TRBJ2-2	CARVLFEEDSDYTPNTGELFF